This T cell receptor beta chain was recovered during a study of blood T cell repertoires in COVID-19 (dated by TCRdb to 2020 to 2022). Regarding the study in general: Collaborator samples came from the United States, Italy and Spain and covered acute and convalescent phases of COVID-19. The prospective study material was composed of cDNA or gDNA derived from T cells, B-cell-depleted T cells, or PBMCs. The dataset comprised deeply sampled blood TCRbeta repertoires from subjects exposed to, actively infected with, or recovered from COVID-19. The repertoires were released in a freely available public database meant as a resource for research on the immune response to SARS-CoV-2. Samples were obtained from the ongoing ImmuneRACE study (first 160 participants) and from about 1,300 subjects provided by 6 global collaborators. A de-identified subject ID, COVID-19 status, age in years and sex were almost always included in the sample metadata. Where HLA class I and class II types were available, the types were taken from metadata supplied by the sample provider, not from assay-based typing.

In the prospective study, participants were about 18 to 95 years old, resided in about two dozen geographic areas of the United States, and were enrolled through a virtual design. In the prospective study, cohorts were assigned on the basis of participant-reported clinical history obtained from a screening survey and a study questionnaire. Recovered participants in ImmuneRACE Cohort 3 were defined by two consecutive negative NP/OP PCR tests, clearance by a healthcare professional, or resolution of symptoms. In the prospective study, whole blood, serum and a nasopharyngeal or oropharyngeal swab were collected from each participant by mobile phlebotomists. Over a roughly two-month period, participants in the prospective study had the option of providing additional blood draws and questionnaires. Before DNA extraction, prospective study blood samples were shipped either frozen or at room temperature.

The immunoSEQ Assay, a bias-controlled multiplex PCR, was used to amplify TCRbeta CDR3 regions from genomic DNA. In the paper's pipeline: The number of nucleated cells in each sample was estimated by amplification of reference gene primers within the assay. To quantify the absolute abundance of each unique TCRbeta CDR3 rearrangement, sequence reads were collapsed and filtered. Productive Simpson clonality was computed per sample as the square root of Simpson's diversity index over productive rearrangements. TCRdb took over this immuneACCESS table, retaining in-frame rearrangements with V and J assigned. Such tables are incomplete; in checked studies, under half of the missing clones stem from an unresolved V gene, and the remainder is unexplained. The V and J calls and the clone size are those of that table, but D and trimming were determined from the DNA. The sample has 200,000 to 250,000 clones on record, about 87% of them singletons. Of the sample, more than 2.5% is held by the ten largest clones.

Beyond this particular receptor, the publication reports: The amount of clinical and demographic metadata varied by source and participant and was provided uncurated.

About this clone: Its binding antigen is unknown. The input lacks base qualities; no much larger clone sits a single base away.

The receptor comes from a woman in her 30s who had recovered from COVID-19. Sequenced sample: PBMCs or T cells enriched from blood (not recorded which).

This receptor carries the CDR3 CASSLGVADTIYF. The DNA sequence follows: TGTGCCAGCAGCTTAGGAGTAGCGGACACCATATATTTT. The V and J segments used are TRBV7-9 and TRBJ1-3; the D gene is unclear. As encoded in the germline V gene (reference sequence), CDR1 is SEHNR while CDR2 is FQNEAQ. The CDR3 starts with the cysteine, ends with the phenylalanine, and has 13 residues. Kept here is only the CDR3 DNA, which spans 39 bases and is read in frame from base 1. Cut back by 1 base and 8 bases, the V and J ends lie 9 bases apart.